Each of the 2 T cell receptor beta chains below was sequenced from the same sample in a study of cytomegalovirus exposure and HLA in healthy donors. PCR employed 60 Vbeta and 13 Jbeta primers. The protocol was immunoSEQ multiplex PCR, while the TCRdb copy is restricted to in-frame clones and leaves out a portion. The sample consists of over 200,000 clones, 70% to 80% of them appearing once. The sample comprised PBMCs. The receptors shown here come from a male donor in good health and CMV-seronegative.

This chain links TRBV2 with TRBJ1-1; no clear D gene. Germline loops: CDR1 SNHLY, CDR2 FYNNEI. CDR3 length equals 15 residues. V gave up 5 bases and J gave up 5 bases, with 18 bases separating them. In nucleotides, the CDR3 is TGTGCCAGCAGTATAGGTTTGGGAGAGGGAACTGAAGCTTTCTTT. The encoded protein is CASSIGLGEGTEAFF.

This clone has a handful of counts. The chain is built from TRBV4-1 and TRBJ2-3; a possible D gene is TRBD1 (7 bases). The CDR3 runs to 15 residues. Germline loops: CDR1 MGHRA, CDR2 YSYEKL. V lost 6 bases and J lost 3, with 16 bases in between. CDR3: CASSRKQGGTDTQYF. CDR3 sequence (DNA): TGCGCCAGCAGTCGCAAGCAGGGGGGAACAGATACGCAGTATTTT.